The entry below gives a single TCR beta chain sequence along with its context. Its antigen is not known. It may be a read error: a sequence one base away is much more abundant. The CDR3 carries no conserved terminal phenylalanine or tryptophan, so it likely arises from a read error. TCRdb analysed the reads with MiXCR anew, one entry per CDR3 protein. The sample consists of roughly 110,000 distinct CDR3 sequences, roughly a tenth of them appearing once. This sample stems from a study of T cell repertoires in cytomegalovirus infection. On the study more broadly: In public TCR beta signatures, there were indications of both CMV infection and matching HLA type. Study-level findings and limits: The ex vivo response was dominated by HLA-C-restricted CMV-specific TCR beta clonotypes. CMV carriers having the relevant HLA were flagged by cumulative public TCR beta family frequency.

This CDR3 comprises 16 residues. The V end lost 4 bases, the J end lost 1 base, and 16 bases lay between the germline ends. The germline V gene has CDR1 MDHEN and CDR2 SYDVKM. The material sequenced was PBMCs, sequenced either directly or after in vitro stimulation (not recorded which). The TCR sequence derives from a human donor in good health (CMV status not recorded). Some clones in this sample may be carry-over from other donors' samples. The V gene is TRBV28, the J gene TRBJ2-5, with D tentatively TRBD1 or TRBD2 (5 bases each). CDR3 residues: CASSSTTGVGQETQYS. In DNA form, the CDR3 reads TGTGCCAGCAGTTCGACTACAGGTGTGGGCCAAGAGACCCAGTACTCC.